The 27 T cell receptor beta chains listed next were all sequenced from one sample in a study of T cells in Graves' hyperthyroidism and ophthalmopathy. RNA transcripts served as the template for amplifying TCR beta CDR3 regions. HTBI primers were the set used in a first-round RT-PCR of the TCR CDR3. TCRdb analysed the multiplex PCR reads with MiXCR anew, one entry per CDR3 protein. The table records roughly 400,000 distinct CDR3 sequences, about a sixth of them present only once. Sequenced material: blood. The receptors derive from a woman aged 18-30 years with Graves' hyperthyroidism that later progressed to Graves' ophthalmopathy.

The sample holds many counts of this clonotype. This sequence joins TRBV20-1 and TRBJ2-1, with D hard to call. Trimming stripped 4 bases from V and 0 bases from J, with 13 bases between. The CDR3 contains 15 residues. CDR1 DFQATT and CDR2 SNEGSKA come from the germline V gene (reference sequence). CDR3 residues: CSAKNPVSSYNEQFF. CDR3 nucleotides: TGCAGTGCTAAAAACCCAGTAAGCTCCTACAATGAGCAGTTCTTC.

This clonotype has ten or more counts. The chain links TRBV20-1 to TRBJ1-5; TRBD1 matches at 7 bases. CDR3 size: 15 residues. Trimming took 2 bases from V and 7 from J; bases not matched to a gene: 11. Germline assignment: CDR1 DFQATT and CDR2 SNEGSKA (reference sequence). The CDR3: CSARPTGAPRQPQHF. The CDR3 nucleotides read TGCAGTGCTAGACCAACAGGGGCCCCACGACAGCCCCAGCATTTT.

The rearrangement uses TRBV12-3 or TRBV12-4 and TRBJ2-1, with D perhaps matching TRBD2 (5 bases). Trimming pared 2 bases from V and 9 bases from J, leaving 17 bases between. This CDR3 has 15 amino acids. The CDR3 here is CASSLSAGGFGEQFF. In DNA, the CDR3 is TGTGCCAGCAGTTTATCGGCGGGTGGGTTTGGTGAGCAGTTCTTC.

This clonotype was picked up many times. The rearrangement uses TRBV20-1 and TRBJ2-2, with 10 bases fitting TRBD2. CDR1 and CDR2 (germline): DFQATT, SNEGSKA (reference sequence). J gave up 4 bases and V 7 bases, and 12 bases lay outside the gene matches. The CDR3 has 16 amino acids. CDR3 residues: CSGTGTSEVGTGELFF. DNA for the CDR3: TGCAGTGGAACCGGGACTAGCGAAGTCGGCACCGGGGAGCTGTTTTTT.

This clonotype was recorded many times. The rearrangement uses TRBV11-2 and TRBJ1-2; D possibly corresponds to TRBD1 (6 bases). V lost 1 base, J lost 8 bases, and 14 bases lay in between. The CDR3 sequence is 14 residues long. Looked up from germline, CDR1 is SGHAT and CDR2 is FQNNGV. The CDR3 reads CASSLATGARGYTF. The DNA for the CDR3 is TGTGCCAGCAGCTTAGCCACGGGGGCGCGAGGCTACACCTTC.

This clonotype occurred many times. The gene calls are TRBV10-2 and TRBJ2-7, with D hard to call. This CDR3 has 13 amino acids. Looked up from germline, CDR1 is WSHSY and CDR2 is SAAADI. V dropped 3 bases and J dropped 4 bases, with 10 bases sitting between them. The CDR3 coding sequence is TGCGCCAGCAGTGAAGGAGATAGTTACGAGCAGTACTTC. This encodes CASSEGDSYEQYF.

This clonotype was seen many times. Written as DNA, the CDR3 is TGTGCCTGGAGTAGCGGGTACAATGAGCAGTTCTTC. Translating gives CAWSSGYNEQFF. The chain recombines TRBV30 with TRBJ2-1; perhaps TRBD2 as D (6 bases). V gave up 2 bases and J gave up 4 bases, with 6 bases separating them. The CDR3 runs 12 residues. Germline-derived CDR1 and CDR2 are GTSNPN and SVGIG (reference sequence).

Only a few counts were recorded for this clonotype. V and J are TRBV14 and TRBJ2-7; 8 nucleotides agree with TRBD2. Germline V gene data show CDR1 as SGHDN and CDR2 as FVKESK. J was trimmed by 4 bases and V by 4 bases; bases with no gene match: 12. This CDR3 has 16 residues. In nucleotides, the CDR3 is TGTGCCAGCAGCCGCCTAAGCGGGGGATTCAAGTACGAGCAGTACTTC. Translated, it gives CASSRLSGGFKYEQYF.

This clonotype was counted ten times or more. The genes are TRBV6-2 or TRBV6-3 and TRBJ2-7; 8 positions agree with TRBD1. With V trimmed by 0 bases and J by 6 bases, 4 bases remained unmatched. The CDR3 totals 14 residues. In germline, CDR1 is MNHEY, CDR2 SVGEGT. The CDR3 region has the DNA TGTGCCAGCAGTTACTCGACAGGGGCCAGCGAGCAGTACTTC. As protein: CASSYSTGASEQYF.

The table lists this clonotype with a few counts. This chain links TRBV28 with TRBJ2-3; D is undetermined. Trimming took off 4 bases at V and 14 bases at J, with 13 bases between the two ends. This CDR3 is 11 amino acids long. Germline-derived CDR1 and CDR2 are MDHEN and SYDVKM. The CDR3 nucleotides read TGTGCCAGCAGTTCCCCGAGCCCGGCGTATTTT. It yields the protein CASSSPSPAYF.

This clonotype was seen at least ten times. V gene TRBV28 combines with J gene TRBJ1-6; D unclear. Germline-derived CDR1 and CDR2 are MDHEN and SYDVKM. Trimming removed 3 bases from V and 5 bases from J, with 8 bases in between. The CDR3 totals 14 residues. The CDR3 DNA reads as TGTGCCAGCAGTTTCGTGGCCGATAATTCACCCCTCCACTTT. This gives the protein CASSFVADNSPLHF.

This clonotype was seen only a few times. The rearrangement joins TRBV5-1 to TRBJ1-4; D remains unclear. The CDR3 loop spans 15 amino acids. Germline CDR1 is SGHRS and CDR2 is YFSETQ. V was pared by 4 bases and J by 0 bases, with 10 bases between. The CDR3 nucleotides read TGCGCCAGCAGCACCGTCCCAGCAACTAATGAAAAACTGTTTTTT. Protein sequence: CASSTVPATNEKLFF. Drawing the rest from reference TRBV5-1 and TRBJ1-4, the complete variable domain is KAGVTQTPRYLIKTRGQQVTLSCSPISGHRSVSWYQQTPGQGLQFLFEYFSETQRNKGNFPGRFSGRQFSNSRSEMNVSTLELGDSALYLCASSTVPATNEKLFFGSGTQLSVL.

CDR3 sequence: CAIRGGLSGYTF. Written as DNA, the CDR3 is TGTGCCATCCGGGGGGGATTGAGTGGCTACACCTTC. The chain employs TRBV10-3 and TRBJ1-2; D is perhaps TRBD1 (5 bases). The CDR3 covers 12 residues. V was cut by 8 bases and J by 7 bases, with 14 bases left in between. Germline CDR1 and CDR2: ENHRY and SYGVKD.

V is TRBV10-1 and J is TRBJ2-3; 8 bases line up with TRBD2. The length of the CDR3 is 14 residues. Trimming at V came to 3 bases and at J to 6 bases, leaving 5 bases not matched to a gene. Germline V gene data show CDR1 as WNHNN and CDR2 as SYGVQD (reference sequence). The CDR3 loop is CASSELADADTQYF. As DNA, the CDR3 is TGCGCCAGCAGTGAACTAGCGGATGCCGATACGCAGTATTTT.

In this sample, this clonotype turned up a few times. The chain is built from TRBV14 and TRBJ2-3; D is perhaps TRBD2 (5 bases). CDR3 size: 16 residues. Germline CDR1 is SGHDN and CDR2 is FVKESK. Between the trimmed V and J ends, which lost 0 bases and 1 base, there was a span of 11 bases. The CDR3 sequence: CASSQDPGRGTDTQYF. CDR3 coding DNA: TGTGCCAGCAGCCAAGATCCGGGAAGGGGCACAGATACGCAGTATTTT. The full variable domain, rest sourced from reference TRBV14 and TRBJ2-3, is EAGVTQFPSHSVIEKGQTVTLRCDPISGHDNLYWYRRVMGKEIKFLLHFVKESKQDESGMPNNRFLAERTGGTYSTLKVQPAELEDSGVYFCASSQDPGRGTDTQYFGPGTRLTVL.

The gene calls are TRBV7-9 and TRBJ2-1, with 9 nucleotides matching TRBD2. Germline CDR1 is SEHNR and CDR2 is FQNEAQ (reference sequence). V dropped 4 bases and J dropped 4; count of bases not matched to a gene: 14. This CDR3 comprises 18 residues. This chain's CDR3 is CASSSLKVAGEGYNEQFF. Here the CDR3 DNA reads TGTGCCAGCAGCTCCCTGAAGGTAGCGGGAGAAGGGTACAATGAGCAGTTCTTC.

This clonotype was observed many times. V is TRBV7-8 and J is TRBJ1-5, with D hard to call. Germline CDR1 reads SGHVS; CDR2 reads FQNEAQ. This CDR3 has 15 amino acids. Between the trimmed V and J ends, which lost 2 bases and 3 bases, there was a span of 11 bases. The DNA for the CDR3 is TGTGCCAGCAGCTTATCCCCCGGAAACAATCAGCCCCAGCATTTT. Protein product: CASSLSPGNNQPQHF.

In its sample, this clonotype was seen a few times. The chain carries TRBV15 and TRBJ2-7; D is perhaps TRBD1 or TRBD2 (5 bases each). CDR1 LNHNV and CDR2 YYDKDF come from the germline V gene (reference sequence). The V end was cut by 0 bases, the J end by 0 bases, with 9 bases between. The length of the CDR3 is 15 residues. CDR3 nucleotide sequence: TGTGCCACCAGCAGAGATTTTGGGGGCTCCTACGAGCAGTACTTC. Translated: CATSRDFGGSYEQYF.

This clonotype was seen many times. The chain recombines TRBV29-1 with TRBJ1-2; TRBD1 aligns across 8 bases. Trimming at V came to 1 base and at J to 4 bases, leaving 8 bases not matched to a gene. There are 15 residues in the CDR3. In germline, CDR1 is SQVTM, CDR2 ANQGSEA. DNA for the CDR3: TGCAGCGTTGAAGTAGTGGGACAGGACCTCTATGGCTACACCTTC. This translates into CSVEVVGQDLYGYTF.

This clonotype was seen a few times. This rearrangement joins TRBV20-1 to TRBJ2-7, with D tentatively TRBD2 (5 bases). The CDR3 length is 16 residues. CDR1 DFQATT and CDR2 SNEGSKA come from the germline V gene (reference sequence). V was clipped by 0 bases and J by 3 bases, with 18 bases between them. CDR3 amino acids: CSARDPSRLPHYEQYF. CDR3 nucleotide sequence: TGCAGTGCTAGAGATCCATCAAGACTACCACACTACGAGCAGTACTTC.

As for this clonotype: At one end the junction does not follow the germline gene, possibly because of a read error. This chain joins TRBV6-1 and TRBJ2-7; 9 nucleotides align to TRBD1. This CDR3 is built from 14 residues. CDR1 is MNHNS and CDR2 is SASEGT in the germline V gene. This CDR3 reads CVSSQGGQGNEQYF. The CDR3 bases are TGTGTCAGCAGCCAAGGGGGACAGGGAAACGAGCAGTACTTC.

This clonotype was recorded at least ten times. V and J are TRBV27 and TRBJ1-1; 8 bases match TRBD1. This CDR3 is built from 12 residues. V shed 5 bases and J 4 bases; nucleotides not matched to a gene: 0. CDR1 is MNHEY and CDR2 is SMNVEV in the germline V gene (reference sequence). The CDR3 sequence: CASSTGGTEAFF. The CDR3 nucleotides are TGTGCCAGCAGTACAGGGGGCACTGAAGCTTTCTTT.

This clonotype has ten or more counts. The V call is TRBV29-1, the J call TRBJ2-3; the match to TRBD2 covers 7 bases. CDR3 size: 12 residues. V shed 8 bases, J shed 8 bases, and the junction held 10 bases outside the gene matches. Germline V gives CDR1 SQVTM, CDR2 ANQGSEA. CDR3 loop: CSMRAGVGTQYF. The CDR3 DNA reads TGCAGCATGAGGGCGGGAGTGGGTACGCAGTATTTT.

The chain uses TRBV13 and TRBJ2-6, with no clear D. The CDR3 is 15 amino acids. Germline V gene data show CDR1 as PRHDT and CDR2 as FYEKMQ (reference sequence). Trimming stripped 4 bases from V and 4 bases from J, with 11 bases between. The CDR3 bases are TGTGCCAGCAGCTCACCGGTTGACGGGGCCAACGTCCTGACTTTC. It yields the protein CASSSPVDGANVLTF.

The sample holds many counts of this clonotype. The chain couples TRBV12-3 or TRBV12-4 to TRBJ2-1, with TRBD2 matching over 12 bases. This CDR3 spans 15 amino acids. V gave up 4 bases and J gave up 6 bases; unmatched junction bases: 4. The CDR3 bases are TGTGCCAGCAGTTCTAGCGGGAGGGCCACCAATGAGCAGTTCTTC. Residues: CASSSSGRATNEQFF.

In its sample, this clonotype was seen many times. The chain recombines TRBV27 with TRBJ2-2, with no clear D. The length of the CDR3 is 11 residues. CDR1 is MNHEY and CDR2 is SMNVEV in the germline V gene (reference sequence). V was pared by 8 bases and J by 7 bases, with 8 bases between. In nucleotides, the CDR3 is TGTGCCAGCCTAAAGAACGGGGAGCTGTTTTTT. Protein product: CASLKNGELFF.

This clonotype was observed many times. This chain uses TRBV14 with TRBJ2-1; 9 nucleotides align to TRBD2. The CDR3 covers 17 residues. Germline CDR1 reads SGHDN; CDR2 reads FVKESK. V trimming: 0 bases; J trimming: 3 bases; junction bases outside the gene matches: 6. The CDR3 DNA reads TGTGCCAGCAGCCAAGATCTGAGGCGGGAGGGCTACAATGAGCAGTTCTTC. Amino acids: CASSQDLRREGYNEQFF.